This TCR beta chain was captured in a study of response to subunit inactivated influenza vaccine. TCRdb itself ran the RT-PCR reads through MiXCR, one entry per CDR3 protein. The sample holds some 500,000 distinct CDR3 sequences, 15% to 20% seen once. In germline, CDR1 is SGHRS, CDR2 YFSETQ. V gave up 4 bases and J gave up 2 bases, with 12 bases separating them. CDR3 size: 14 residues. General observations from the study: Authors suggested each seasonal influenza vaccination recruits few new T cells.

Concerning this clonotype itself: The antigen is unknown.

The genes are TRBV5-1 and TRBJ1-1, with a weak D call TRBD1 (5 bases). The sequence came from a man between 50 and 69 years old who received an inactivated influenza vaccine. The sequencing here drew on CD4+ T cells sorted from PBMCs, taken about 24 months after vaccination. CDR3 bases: TGCGCCAGCAGCCGGGGGGACGGAAACACTGAAGCTTTCTTT. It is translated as CASSRGDGNTEAFF.